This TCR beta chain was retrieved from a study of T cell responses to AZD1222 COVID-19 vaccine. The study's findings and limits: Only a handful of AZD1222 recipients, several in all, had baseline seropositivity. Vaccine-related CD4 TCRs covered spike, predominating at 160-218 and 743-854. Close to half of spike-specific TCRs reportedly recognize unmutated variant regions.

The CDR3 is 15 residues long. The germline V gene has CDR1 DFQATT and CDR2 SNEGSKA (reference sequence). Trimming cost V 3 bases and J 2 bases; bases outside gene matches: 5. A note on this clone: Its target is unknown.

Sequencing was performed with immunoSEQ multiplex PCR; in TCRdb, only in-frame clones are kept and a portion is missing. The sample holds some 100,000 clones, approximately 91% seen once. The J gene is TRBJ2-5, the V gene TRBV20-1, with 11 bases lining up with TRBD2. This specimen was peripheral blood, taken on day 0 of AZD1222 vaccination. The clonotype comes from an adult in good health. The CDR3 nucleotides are TGCAGTGCTAGTCTAGCGGGGGGATCACAAGAGACCCAGTACTTC. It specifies CSASLAGGSQETQYF.